The rows below give T cell receptor beta chains drawn from one sample of a study of blood T cells in healthy people across ages. TCRdb called the 5' RACE reads again in MiXCR, with one record for every CDR3 protein. The sample consists of over 1,200,000 distinct CDR3 sequences, roughly 60% of them appearing once. The sample consisted of blood. Receptors were obtained from a man between 18 and 29 years old in good health. CDR3s include the opening cysteine and the closing phenylalanine or tryptophan. The order of the fields is J gene, D gene, V gene, clone size, CDR3 protein, CDR3 DNA. D genes are given only for firm matches. A row's size may be missing; if present it is once, few, many or a size class.

TRBJ2-7 | TRBD1 | TRBV4-3 | - | CASSQDIGDRSVRGQYF | TGCGCCAGCAGCCAAGACATCGGGGACAGGTCGGTCCGCGGGCAGTACTTC
TRBJ2-7 | TRBD1 | TRBV14 | few | CASSPWTGSSYEQYF | TGTGCCAGCAGCCCCTGGACAGGGTCCTCCTACGAGCAGTACTTC
TRBJ2-3 | TRBD2 | TRBV4-2 | - | CASSQGPSGFTDTQYF | TGTGCCAGCAGCCAAGGCCCTAGCGGATTCACAGATACGCAGTATTTT
TRBJ1-2 | - | TRBV29-1 | few | CSVELVNYGYTF | TGCAGCGTTGAATTGGTAAACTATGGCTACACCTTC
TRBJ1-2 | - | TRBV12-2 | - | CASRSYPPRQTLNFYGYTF | TGTGCAAGTCGCTCCTACCCCCCGAGACAGACTCTCAACTTCTATGGCTACACCTTT
TRBJ2-3 | - | TRBV6-1 | - | CASIRGLAGTDTQYF | TGTGCCAGCATCCGGGGCCTTGCTGGCACAGATACGCAGTATTTT
TRBJ2-7 | TRBD1 | TRBV5-1 | few | CASSLLGQAAYEQYF | TGCGCCAGCAGCCTTCTTGGACAGGCGGCCTACGAGCAGTACTTC
TRBJ2-1 | - | TRBV4-1 | few | CASSQDWTSSGNEQFF | TGCGCCAGCAGCCAAGATTGGACCAGCTCTGGGAATGAGCAGTTCTTC
TRBJ1-1 | - | TRBV4-3 | - | CASSQDEGNTEAFF | TGCGCCAGCAGCCAAGATGAGGGGAACACTGAAGCTTTCTTT
TRBJ1-4 | - | TRBV27 | - | CASSLNWDGPTNEKLFF | TGTGCCAGCAGTTTAAACTGGGACGGACCAACTAATGAAAAACTGTTTTTT
TRBJ2-7 | - | TRBV4-1 | - | CASSQDRGTSYEQYF | TGCGCCAGCAGCCAAGATCGAGGCACATCCTACGAGCAGTACTTC
TRBJ2-1 | TRBD2 | TRBV12-3/TRBV12-4 | few | CASRGTSGDGEQFF | TGTGCCAGCAGGGGGACTAGCGGGGACGGCGAGCAGTTCTTC
TRBJ1-1 | - | TRBV15 | - | CATSRDMAGRGAFF | TGTGCCACCAGCAGAGATATGGCAGGGAGGGGAGCTTTCTTT
TRBJ1-6 | - | TRBV6-1 | many | CASSEAPGGNSPLHF | TGTGCCAGCAGTGAAGCGCCCGGGGGCAATTCACCCCTCCACTTT
TRBJ2-5 | TRBD2 | TRBV7-2 | - | CASSFGSGANNEQYF | TGTGCCAGCAGCTTCGGTAGCGGGGCTAACAATGAGCAGTACTTC
TRBJ1-1 | - | TRBV18 | - | CASSPPRGEETEAFF | TGTGCCAGCTCACCACCGAGGGGTGAGGAAACTGAAGCTTTCTTT
TRBJ2-4 | - | TRBV5-6 | - | CASSPGPPNIQYF | TGTGCCAGCAGCCCTGGACCTCCAAACATTCAGTACTTC
TRBJ1-2 | - | TRBV25-1 | - | CASSELDISNYGYTF | TGTGCCAGCAGTGAATTGGACATCTCTAACTATGGCTACACCTTC
TRBJ1-6 | TRBD1 | TRBV20-1 | few | CSASPGTGSSPLHF | TGCAGTGCTAGTCCCGGGACAGGTAGCTCACCCCTCCACTTT
TRBJ2-4 | - | TRBV25-1 | - | CASSESAQVGGGNIQYF | TGTGCCAGCAGTGAATCGGCTCAGGTGGGGGGCGGAAACATTCAGTACTTC
TRBJ1-4 | TRBD1 | TRBV4-2 | few | CASSQDTRDRKNEKLFF | TGTGCCAGCAGCCAAGATACCCGGGACAGGAAGAATGAAAAACTGTTTTTT
TRBJ2-7 | - | TRBV4-1 | - | CASSQDPSDNLYEQYF | TGCGCCAGCAGCCAAGATCCCTCAGACAATCTGTACGAGCAGTACTTC
TRBJ2-1 | - | TRBV4-2 | - | CASSQDLTVNEQFF | TGTGCCAGCAGCCAAGATCTGACGGTCAATGAGCAGTTCTTC
TRBJ2-3 | TRBD2 | TRBV7-2 | - | CASSLERASGVDTQYF | TGTGCCAGCAGCTTAGAACGGGCTAGCGGGGTTGATACGCAGTATTTT
TRBJ2-6 | - | TRBV12-3/TRBV12-4 | - | CASIQTSGANVLTF | TGTGCCAGCATCCAGACCTCTGGGGCCAACGTCCTGACTTTC
TRBJ2-3 | - | TRBV11-2 | - | CASSSLRGPSTDTQYF | TGTGCCAGCAGCTCCCTCCGGGGGCCTAGCACAGATACGCAGTATTTT
TRBJ2-7 | - | TRBV29-1 | few | CSVQGSGDYEQYF | TGCAGCGTTCAAGGTAGCGGAGACTACGAGCAGTACTTC
TRBJ2-6 | TRBD1 | TRBV5-1 | - | CASSLPQGAGANVLTF | TGCGCCAGCAGCCTACCACAGGGGGCTGGGGCCAACGTCCTGACTTTC
TRBJ2-1 | TRBD1 | TRBV6-2/TRBV6-3 | - | CASSLPMTGTVSFF | TGTGCCAGCAGCCTACCCATGACAGGGACGGTGTCGTTCTTC
TRBJ2-7 | TRBD1 | TRBV27 | - | CASSSRTGVRYEQYF | TGTGCCAGCAGTTCCCGGACAGGGGTGAGGTACGAGCAGTACTTC
TRBJ2-3 | - | TRBV29-1 | - | CSVKRIGDKGINTQYF | TGCAGCGTCAAAAGAATAGGGGACAAGGGGATAAATACGCAGTATTTT
TRBJ2-7 | - | TRBV9 | - | CASSGGRVKDYEQYF | TGTGCCAGCAGCGGCGGCAGGGTAAAGGACTACGAGCAGTACTTC
TRBJ2-7 | TRBD1 | TRBV4-1 | few | CASSPGQAVYEQYF | TGCGCCAGCAGCCCGGGACAGGCAGTATACGAGCAGTACTTC
TRBJ2-3 | TRBD2 | TRBV5-1 | - | CASRLADRTDTQYF | TGCGCCAGCAGACTAGCGGACCGCACAGATACGCAGTATTTT
TRBJ2-3 | TRBD2 | TRBV20-1 | - | CSARLAGVTNTQYF | TGCAGTGCTAGGCTAGCGGGAGTAACTAATACGCAGTATTTT
TRBJ2-7 | - | TRBV6-1 | once | CASSDNSGGIFSYEQYF | TGTGCCAGCAGTGACAATTCAGGGGGGATTTTCTCCTACGAGCAGTACTTC
TRBJ2-1 | TRBD2 | TRBV10-3 | few | CAIRGLAGEGTEQFF | TGTGCCATCAGGGGACTAGCGGGAGAGGGCACTGAGCAGTTCTTC
TRBJ2-5 | - | TRBV20-1 | - | CSVRTNGGETQYF | TGCAGTGTTAGGACTAATGGAGGGGAGACCCAGTACTTC
TRBJ1-1 | - | TRBV29-1 | once | CSVQRRMNTEAFF | TGCAGCGTCCAGAGGCGGATGAACACTGAAGCTTTCTTT
TRBJ2-1 | TRBD1 | TRBV6-6 | - | CANRKTGSYNEQFF | TGTGCCAACAGAAAGACAGGGAGCTACAATGAGCAGTTCTTC
TRBJ2-5 | - | TRBV20-1 | - | CSDSRGTGQTQYF | TGCAGTGACAGCAGGGGTACGGGGCAGACCCAGTACTTC
TRBJ2-3 | - | TRBV10-2 | - | CATRAGPDTQYF | TGCGCCACCAGGGCAGGCCCAGATACGCAGTATTTT
TRBJ2-3 | TRBD1 | TRBV7-2 | - | CASRPDRVPDTQYF | TGTGCCAGCAGGCCAGACAGGGTCCCAGATACGCAGTATTTT
TRBJ2-7 | TRBD2 | TRBV20-1 | few | CSARAALAASSYEQYF | TGCAGTGCTAGAGCGGCCCTAGCGGCCAGCTCCTACGAGCAGTACTTC
TRBJ2-7 | - | TRBV7-9 | few | CASSFSAAAYEQYF | TGTGCCAGCAGCTTTTCGGCTGCAGCCTACGAGCAGTACTTC